This TCR beta chain was found in a study of shared clonotypes between healthy human individuals. About the research overall: Each donor contributed plates that comprised three CD4 naive, three CD4 memory, two CD8 naive and one CD8 memory.

The table came from immunoSEQ multiplex PCR; TCRdb's copy has only in-frame clones and leaves some out. Among some 690,000 clones, 90% were seen once, and the ten largest hold 30% to 40%. Study-level points and caveats: Non-shared clonotypes showed lower generation probabilities than clonotypes common to all four donors. Even with large depth, rarefaction showed that sorted-subset sequencing was incomplete.

The CDR3 sequence is 14 residues long. V shed 10 bases, J shed 6 bases, and the junction held 7 bases outside the gene matches. CDR1 and CDR2 (germline): SEHNR, FQNEAQ (reference sequence). Turning to this clone: The antigen is unknown.

The chain uses TRBV7-9 and TRBJ1-6; 9 bases fit TRBD1. The sample consisted of memory CD8+ T cells from PBMCs. The subset here: CD45RO+ cells pooled with CCR7-negative TemRA cells. This receptor was taken from a man aged 18-30 years in good health. Some clones in this sample may be carry-over from other donors' samples. The CDR3 DNA reads as TGTGCCACCCGAGACAGGGGGTCTAATTCACCCCTCCACTTT. Residues: CATRDRGSNSPLHF.